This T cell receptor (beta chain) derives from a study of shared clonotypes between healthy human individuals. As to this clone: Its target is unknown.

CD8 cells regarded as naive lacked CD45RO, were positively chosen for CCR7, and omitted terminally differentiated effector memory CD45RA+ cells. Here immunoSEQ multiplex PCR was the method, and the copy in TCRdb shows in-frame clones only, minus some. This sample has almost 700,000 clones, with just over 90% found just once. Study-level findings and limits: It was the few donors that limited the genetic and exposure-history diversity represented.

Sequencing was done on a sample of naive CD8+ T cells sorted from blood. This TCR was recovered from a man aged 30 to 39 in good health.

The CDR3 nucleotides are TGTGCCAGCAGCTTAGTGGGGCTAAACAATGAGCAGTTCTTC. This sequence encodes CASSLVGLNNEQFF. J is TRBJ2-1 and V is TRBV7-6, with a weak D call TRBD1 (5 bases). This CDR3 is 14 amino acids long. Trimming pared 1 base from V and 5 bases from J, leaving 9 bases between. Germline lookup yields CDR1 SGHVS and CDR2 FNYEAQ.